A single sample is the source of the 18 T cell receptor beta chains below, sequenced in a study of T cells in Graves' hyperthyroidism and ophthalmopathy (dated by TCRdb to the late 2010s). Receptor libraries were prepared by multiplex PCR. Reads for this sample came from an Illumina HiSeq 2000. Amplification of TCR beta CDR3 regions was carried out from RNA transcripts. A first-round RT-PCR of the TCR CDR3 used the HTBI primer set with the Qiagen OneStep RT-PCR kit. TCRdb reran the public reads through fastp at Q25 and MiXCR, keeping productive beta chains. Rows with a matching CDR3 protein are joined into one entry that keeps the most common DNA and genes. The sample table lists 350,000 or so distinct CDR3 sequences, around 23% of them with a count of one. Under 55% of the sample is taken by the ten largest. Specimen: blood. These receptors came from a woman in her 50s with Graves' hyperthyroidism.

This clonotype was found once. The rearrangement uses TRBV12-5 and TRBJ1-3; TRBD1 agrees at 8 bases. Per the germline V gene, CDR1 is LGHNT and CDR2 is FRNRAP. V was clipped by 5 bases and J by 0 bases; unmatched bases: 6. This CDR3 comprises 16 residues. The DNA of the CDR3 is TGTGCTAGTGGTCTCCCGGACAGGGTCTCTGGAAACACCATATATTTT. Protein sequence: CASGLPDRVSGNTIYF.

There are many counts of this clonotype. V and J are TRBV7-2 and TRBJ1-1; the D is unclear. Trimming took off 5 bases at V and 5 bases at J, with 18 bases between the two ends. CDR3 length equals 15 residues. Germline assignment: CDR1 SGHTA and CDR2 FQGNSA. CDR3 bases: TGTGCCAGCAGCCGTTTAGAACTCGGCACGACTGAAGCTTTCTTT. Residues: CASSRLELGTTEAFF.

This clonotype was recorded many times. The chain uses TRBV11-2 and TRBJ2-1; D possibly corresponds to TRBD2 (6 bases). The CDR3 extends over 17 amino acids. V was clipped by 4 bases and J by 5 bases, with 21 bases between them. The germline CDR1 and CDR2 sequences are SGHAT and FQNNGV. CDR3 DNA sequence: TGTGCCAGCAGCTCTGTAGGGGCTCCTAGCGAAAACAATGAGCAGTTCTTC. This sequence encodes CASSSVGAPSENNEQFF. Using reference TRBV11-2 and TRBJ2-1 for the parts outside the CDR3, the full variable domain is EAGVAQSPRYKIIEKRQSVAFWCNPISGHATLYWYQQILGQGPKLLIQFQNNGVVDDSQLPKDRFSAERLKGVDSTLKIQPAKLEDSAVYLCASSSVGAPSENNEQFFGPGTRLTVL.

This clonotype has more than one count but fewer than ten. J is TRBJ2-2 and V is TRBV24-1; 8 bases match TRBD1. This CDR3 region has 15 residues. Germline V gene data show CDR1 as KGHDR and CDR2 as SFDVKD. After removal of 4 bases from V and 7 bases from J, the junction contained 7 bases not matched to a gene. The CDR3 DNA reads TGTGCCACCAGTGACCGGACAGGGACCGGCGGGGAGCTGTTTTTT. Amino acid sequence: CATSDRTGTGGELFF.

The rearrangement uses TRBV30 and TRBJ2-2; 9 positions agree with TRBD1. CDR1 is GTSNPN and CDR2 is SVGIG in the germline V gene (reference sequence). After removal of 4 bases from V and 9 bases from J, the junction contained 6 bases not matched to a gene. CDR3 length equals 13 residues. Written as DNA, the CDR3 is TGTGCCTGGACCTCGGACAGGGGCCGGGAGCTGTTTTTT. Translation gives CAWTSDRGRELFF.

As DNA, the CDR3 is TGTGCCTGGAAGAAGACTACCTATAGCACAGATACGCAGTATTTT. Residues: CAWKKTTYSTDTQYF. The V and J genes are TRBV30 and TRBJ2-3, with D perhaps TRBD2 (5 bases). CDR3 length: 15 residues. Germline V gene sequence: CDR1 GTSNPN, CDR2 SVGIG (reference sequence). V lost 4 bases and J lost 0, with 14 bases in between.

This clonotype occurred many times. The CDR3: CASTRGQVVYEQYF. The CDR3 coding sequence is TGTGCCAGCACTAGGGGACAGGTGGTTTACGAGCAGTACTTC. The chain has TRBV2 and TRBJ2-7; 8 bases match TRBD1. This CDR3 has 14 amino acids. The ends lost 7 bases at V and 4 bases at J; junction bases unmatched: 9. The germline V gene encodes CDR1 SNHLY and CDR2 FYNNEI.

This clonotype has a count of ten or more. Germline and junction disagree at one end, which may indicate a read error. This rearrangement joins TRBV18 to TRBJ2-1; 10 nucleotides line up with TRBD1. This CDR3 is built from 16 residues. Germline CDR1 KGHSH, CDR2 LQKENI. CDR3 in amino acids: CASSPRTGGYINEQFF. The CDR3 nucleotides read TGTGCCAGCTCTCCACGGACAGGGGGTTATATCAATGAGCAGTTCTTC.

In its sample, this clonotype was seen many times. The chain joins TRBV20-1 to TRBJ2-5; 8 bases align to TRBD2. The V gene end was trimmed by 4 bases and the J gene end by 2 bases; junction bases not matched to a gene: 3. CDR3 length equals 13 residues. Germline CDR1 and CDR2: DFQATT and SNEGSKA (reference sequence). Written as DNA, the CDR3 is TGCAGTGCTACCGGGACTAGGCAAGAGACCCAGTACTTC. It specifies CSATGTRQETQYF.

This clonotype was picked up many times. The genes are TRBV10-3 and TRBJ2-7; 10 positions agree with TRBD2. Trimming cost V 6 bases and J 5 bases; bases outside gene matches: 7. The CDR3 contains 14 residues. Germline loops: CDR1 ENHRY, CDR2 SYGVKD. CDR3 nucleotide sequence: TGTGCCATCAGGGCTAGCGGGAGTGTCAACGAGCAGTACTTC. It encodes CAIRASGSVNEQYF.

The chain employs TRBV3-1 and TRBJ2-3; TRBD2 matches 8 bases. Unmatched junction bases numbered 6, after V lost 8 bases and J lost 2 bases. The germline V gene has CDR1 LGHDT and CDR2 YNNKEL (reference sequence). The CDR3 loop spans 14 amino acids. CDR3: CASRTSRITDTQYF. The CDR3 DNA is TGTGCCAGCCGGACTAGCAGGATCACAGATACGCAGTATTTT.

This clonotype was observed many times. The rearrangement links TRBV3-1 to TRBJ1-2; a possible D gene is TRBD1 (5 bases). Germline-derived CDR1 and CDR2 are LGHDT and YNNKEL (reference sequence). CDR3 length: 14 residues. Trimming stripped 4 bases from V and 4 bases from J, with 13 bases between. The CDR3 reads CASSLRGGRYGYTF. The CDR3, as DNA: TGTGCCAGCAGCCTCCGGGGGGGACGCTATGGCTACACCTTC.

This clonotype was seen ten or more times. The chain links TRBV28 to TRBJ2-7; tentatively, D is TRBD1 or TRBD2 (5 bases each). V lost 3 bases and J lost 4, with 10 bases in between. The CDR3 extends over 13 amino acids. Germline assignment: CDR1 MDHEN and CDR2 SYDVKM. The CDR3 loop reads CASSFPGRYEQYF. The CDR3 region has the DNA TGTGCCAGCAGTTTCCCGGGACGGTACGAGCAGTACTTC. Complete variable domain (other parts from reference TRBV28 and TRBJ2-7): DVKVTQSSRYLVKRTGEKVFLECVQDMDHENMFWYRQDPGLGLRLIYFSYDVKMKEKGDIPEGYSVSREKKERFSLILESASTNQTSMYLCASSFPGRYEQYFGPGTRLTVT.

This clonotype has ten or more counts. The J gene is TRBJ1-1, the V gene TRBV29-1; D is unresolved. The V and J ends lost 7 bases and 0 bases respectively, with 15 bases between them. This CDR3 has 14 residues. Germline V gene data show CDR1 as SQVTM and CDR2 as ANQGSEA. The CDR3: CSAFRMGMNTEAFF. Written as DNA, the CDR3 is TGCAGCGCCTTCCGGATGGGTATGAACACTGAAGCTTTCTTT. Combining the CDR3 with reference TRBV29-1 and TRBJ1-1 gives the whole variable domain SAVISQKPSRDICQRGTSLTIQCQVDSQVTMMFWYRQQPGQSLTLIATANQGSEATYESGFVIDKFPISRPNLTFSTLTVSNMSPEDSSIYLCSAFRMGMNTEAFFGQGTRLTVV.

This clonotype has at least ten counts. V gene TRBV27 combines with J gene TRBJ1-2, with D tentatively TRBD1 (6 bases). The CDR3 extends over 15 amino acids. V lost 4 bases, J lost 5 bases, and 17 bases lay in between. Looked up from germline, CDR1 is MNHEY and CDR2 is SMNVEV (reference sequence). The CDR3 sequence is CASSSAVRGIYGYTF. For the CDR3, the DNA is TGTGCCAGCAGTTCAGCGGTCAGGGGAATTTATGGCTACACCTTC.

J is TRBJ1-1 and V is TRBV6-4; possible D gene TRBD1, 6 bases. Germline CDR1 and CDR2: MRHNA and SNTAGT. V was cut by 8 bases and J by 7 bases, with 23 bases left in between. The CDR3 is 15 residues long. CDR3 sequence reads: CASPFRDTKKNEAFF. CDR3 coding DNA: TGTGCCAGCCCCTTCCGGGACACCAAAAAAAATGAAGCTTTCTTT.

This clonotype was observed at least ten times. The chain has TRBV29-1 and TRBJ2-3; D may match TRBD1 or TRBD2 (6 bases each). Germline V gene lookup returns CDR1 SQVTM and CDR2 ANQGSEA. Between the trimmed V and J ends, which lost 4 bases and 6 bases, there was a span of 14 bases. CDR3 size: 13 residues. This CDR3 is CSVGLTGRDTQYF. CDR3 nucleotides: TGCAGCGTTGGCTTAACAGGGAGGGATACGCAGTATTTT.

This clonotype was observed many times. This rearrangement joins TRBV20-1 to TRBJ2-1, with D tentatively TRBD1 (6 bases). This CDR3 is 15 amino acids long. Deletions cut 0 bases from V and 4 bases from J, with 13 bases between. Per the germline V gene, CDR1 is DFQATT and CDR2 is SNEGSKA (reference sequence). CDR3 coding DNA: TGCAGTGCTAGAGATAGGGCAGGGACATACAATGAGCAGTTCTTC. This sequence encodes CSARDRAGTYNEQFF.